These 24 T cell receptor beta chains were sequenced from one sample in a study of tissue T cells after allogeneic stem cell transplantation. Documented time point: mouse harvest day 14 after allogeneic transplant. Tail vein injection delivered 10^7 T-cell-depleted bone marrow cells and 10^6 splenic CD5+ T cells. Some clones are missing from TCRdb's copy, which holds only in-frame ones; the method was immunoSEQ multiplex PCR. The repertoire holds 1,100 or so clones, with under 55% as singletons. Sequenced material: liver tissue. All receptors come from a female BALB/c mouse given C57BL/6 T cells with graft-versus-host disease after an allogeneic hematopoietic cell transplant.

Points on this clone: Gene names denote mouse genes. The read gets to within 1 residue of the CDR3 end, and the germline J gene fills in the rest. The chain is built from TRBV1 and TRBJ2-4; 11 positions match TRBD2. V shed 4 bases, J shed 5 bases, and the junction held 8 bases outside the gene matches. Germline-derived CDR1 and CDR2 are NSQYPW and LRSPGD (reference sequence). There are 16 residues in the CDR3. The covered CDR3 bases are TGCACCTGCAGTGAGTCCTGGACTGGGGGGAGAAACACCTTGTAC. The encoded protein is CTCSESWTGGRNTLY. The full CDR3 protein reads CTCSESWTGGRNTLYF.

Points on this clone: Gene names are mouse gene names. The read terminates 1 residue ahead of where the CDR3 ends, so the germline J gene completes it. The chain couples TRBV3 to TRBJ2-1; 8 nucleotides line up with TRBD2. There are 15 residues in the CDR3. Germline-derived CDR1 and CDR2 are SNHLY and FYNGKV (reference sequence). V lost 5 bases and J lost 1; bases outside the gene matches: 4. The covered CDR3 bases are TGTGCCAGCAGCGTCTGGGGGGTAAACTATGCTGAGCAGTTC. The encoded protein is CASSVWGVNYAEQF. The full-length CDR3 reads as CASSVWGVNYAEQFF.

Concerning this clone: Gene names denote mouse genes. The read terminates 1 residue ahead of where the CDR3 ends, so the germline J gene completes it. V is TRBV3 and J is TRBJ2-7, with 10 bases that match TRBD2. The V gene's germline CDR1 is SNHLY and CDR2 FYNGKV (reference sequence). V gave up 2 bases and J gave up 7 bases; unmatched junction bases: 5. This CDR3 comprises 14 residues. CDR3 amino acids: CASSLSWGGGEQYF. The sequenced CDR3 bases are TGTGCCAGCAGCTTAAGCTGGGGGGGCGGGGAACAGTAC.

This clone was recorded only once. The gene symbols are mouse symbols. From the germline J gene comes the end of the CDR3, since the read stops 1 residue before it. The chain employs TRBV13-1 and TRBJ2-1; D is possibly TRBD2 (7 bases). The CDR3 length is 14 residues. Germline CDR1 reads NSHNY; CDR2 reads SYGAGN. The V end was cut by 3 bases, the J end by 0 bases, with 7 bases between. CDR3 DNA (partial): TGTGCCAGCAGTGGGGGGGCTAACTATGCTGAGCAGTTC. This sequence encodes CASSGGANYAEQF. The CDR3 reads in full as CASSGGANYAEQFF.

This clone qualifies as large. Genes and germline are mouse. Sequencing ends 1 residue short of the CDR3 end; the germline J gene provides the rest. The gene calls are TRBV29 and TRBJ1-5, with D possibly TRBD1 on 5 matching bases. V dropped 6 bases and J dropped 0 bases, with 15 bases sitting between them. The V gene's germline CDR1 is MSHET and CDR2 SYDVDS. The CDR3 loop spans 16 amino acids. CDR3 sequence: CASRSGTGYNNQAPLF. The sequenced CDR3 bases are TGTGCTAGCAGGTCCGGGACGGGGTATAACAACCAGGCTCCGCTT.

This clone appeared a few times. The genes and germline here are from mouse. The part of the CDR3 DNA that was read is TGTGCAAGGGGGACCCAACAGTAC. Protein product: CARGTQQY. The CDR3 in full is CARGTQQYF. V usage is TRBV16 and J usage is TRBJ2-7; either TRBD1 or TRBD2 may fit D (5 bases each). The CDR3 end lies 1 residue beyond the end of the read and is filled in from the germline J gene. Trimming left V 9 bases short and J 8 bases short, with 8 bases between. CDR3 length: 9 amino acids. CDR1 and CDR2 from the germline V gene are SGHSA and FRNQAP. Full variable domain (remainder filled in from reference TRBV16 and TRBJ2-7): NAGVIQTPRHKVTGKGQEATLWCEPISGHSAVFWYRQTIVQGLEFLTYFRNQAPIDDSGMPKERFSAQMPNQSHSTLKIQSTQPQDSAVYLCARGTQQYFGPGTRLTVL.

This clone came up once. The listed genes are named as in mouse. The read ends 1 residue before the CDR3 terminus; that terminus is restored from the germline J gene. This chain uses TRBV3 with TRBJ2-1, with 9 nucleotides matching TRBD1. Germline CDR1 reads SNHLY; CDR2 reads FYNGKV (reference sequence). With 4 bases clipped from V and 0 bases from J, the junction kept 1 base outside the gene matches. The CDR3 runs 15 residues. CDR3 residues: CASSYRGLNYAEQFF. Incomplete CDR3 DNA: TGTGCCAGCAGCTACAGGGGGCTTAACTATGCTGAGCAGTTC.

On this clone: Any gene name here is a mouse gene name. The sequenced fragment ends 1 residue before the CDR3 boundary, so the rest is inferred from the germline J gene. The V gene is TRBV19, the J gene TRBJ2-3; D not resolved. This CDR3 spans 13 amino acids. V was cut by 0 bases and J by 0 bases, with 2 bases left in between. Germline CDR1 is FNHDT and CDR2 is SITEND (reference sequence). The sequenced CDR3 bases are TGTGCCAGCAGTATAGGGAGTGCAGAAACGCTGTAT. This translates into CASSIGSAETLY. In full, the CDR3 reads CASSIGSAETLYF.

This clone has just a few counts. Gene names are the mouse ones. The sequence runs out 1 residue before the end of the CDR3; the remainder is reconstructed from the germline J gene. The chain employs TRBV14 and TRBJ1-3; D gene ambiguous. Germline V gives CDR1 SGHDT, CDR2 FRDEAV. This CDR3 has 14 amino acids. Trimming stripped 1 base from V and 0 bases from J, with 5 bases between. CDR3 DNA, as far as it was read: TGTGCCAGCAGTTTCCAGCATTCTGGAAATACGCTCTAT. It translates to CASSFQHSGNTLY. The entire CDR3 is CASSFQHSGNTLYF. Together with reference TRBV14 and TRBJ1-3, the CDR3 gives the full variable domain: EAGVTQSPRYAVLQEGQAVSFWCDPISGHDTLYWYQQPRDQGPQLLVYFRDEAVIDNSQLPSDRFSAVRPKGTNSTLKIQSAKQGDTATYLCASSFQHSGNTLYFGEGSRLIVV.

As to this clone: Gene names follow the mouse nomenclature. Read coverage stops 1 residue before the CDR3 terminus; the germline J gene supplies the remainder. The J gene is TRBJ2-1, the V gene TRBV14; 9 positions agree with TRBD1. V lost 4 bases to trimming and J lost 7 bases; unmatched junction nucleotides: 9. The CDR3 sequence is 15 residues long. Germline assignment: CDR1 SGHDT and CDR2 FRDEAV. CDR3 bases read: TGTGCCAGCAGTCTACAGGGGGCAGGTTGGGCTGAGCAGTTC. This translates into CASSLQGAGWAEQF. The complete CDR3 reads CASSLQGAGWAEQFF. The full variable domain, its missing parts supplied by reference TRBV14 and TRBJ2-1, is EAGVTQSPRYAVLQEGQAVSFWCDPISGHDTLYWYQQPRDQGPQLLVYFRDEAVIDNSQLPSDRFSAVRPKGTNSTLKIQSAKQGDTATYLCASSLQGAGWAEQFFGPGTRLTVL.

This clone was seen a single time. Gene labels here are mouse ones. The sequenced fragment ends 1 residue before the CDR3 boundary, so the rest is inferred from the germline J gene. The V and J genes are TRBV26 and TRBJ2-1; 9 nucleotides match TRBD2. This CDR3 is 14 amino acids long. V was pared by 1 base and J by 5 bases, with 0 bases of the junction left unmatched. Germline V gene sequence: CDR1 KGHPV, CDR2 FQNQEV (reference sequence). CDR3 DNA (partial): TGTGCCAGCAGTCTGTACTGGGGGGATGCTGAGCAGTTC. It specifies CASSLYWGDAEQF. From start to end, the CDR3 is CASSLYWGDAEQFF.

On this clone: Gene names and germline refer to mouse. The read falls 1 residue short of the CDR3 end, and the missing part is taken from the germline J gene. The V and J genes are TRBV13-3 and TRBJ1-2; D gene ambiguous. The CDR3 runs to 14 residues. Germline CDR1 NNHDY, CDR2 SYVADS. V was trimmed by 1 base and J by 0 bases, leaving 7 bases between them. The CDR3 reads CASSDPHTNSDYTF. Incomplete CDR3 DNA: TGTGCCAGCAGTGATCCCCACACAAACTCCGACTACACC.

This clone was detected a few times. Here the gene names and germline are mouse. The read is 1 residue too short to cover the CDR3 end, so that end is filled in from the germline J gene. This chain uses TRBV19 with TRBJ2-7; weak D call: TRBD2 (5 bases). The germline V and J ends were trimmed by 1 base and 2 bases, with 10 bases remaining between them. Germline CDR1 and CDR2: FNHDT and SITEND (reference sequence). The CDR3 spans 14 residues. The sequenced part of the CDR3 DNA is TGTGCCAGCAGTATAAAGGGTGGGGCCTATGAACAGTAC. It yields the protein CASSIKGGAYEQY. The whole CDR3 protein is CASSIKGGAYEQYF.

This clone has a handful of counts. Gene labels here are mouse ones. CDR3 DNA (partial): TGTGCAAGCAGCTTAGAACTTTCCAACGAAAGATTATTT. Translation: CASSLELSNERLF. The CDR3 as a whole reads CASSLELSNERLFF. V is TRBV16 and J is TRBJ1-4, with D unclear. The observed sequence ends 1 residue before the CDR3 terminus, with the missing tail filled in from the germline J gene. This CDR3 region has 14 residues. V was shortened by 0 bases and J by 0 bases, with 2 bases between the two germline ends. Per germline, CDR1 SGHSA and CDR2 FRNQAP.

This clone has just a few counts. Gene names are mouse gene names. The CDR3 here is CASSQAGQVNQAPLF. The DNA read from the CDR3 is TGTGCCAGCAGCCAAGCCGGACAAGTCAACCAGGCTCCGCTT. The chain recombines TRBV5 with TRBJ1-5; TRBD1 is a possible D gene (5 bases). The read finishes 1 residue shy of the CDR3 end, and the germline J gene is used to complete it. V was trimmed by 1 base and J by 3 bases, leaving 10 bases between them. Germline CDR1 LGHNA, CDR2 YNLKQL (reference sequence). The CDR3 consists of 15 residues.

Points on this clone: The germline and genes are mouse ones. Read sequence stops 1 residue before the CDR3 end, and the germline J gene provides the missing end. The V call is TRBV31, the J call TRBJ2-1; 11 bases map to TRBD2. This CDR3 region has 15 residues. The germline V gene has CDR1 GKSSPN and CDR2 SITVG. The V gene end was trimmed by 2 bases and the J gene end by 4 bases; junction bases not matched to a gene: 4. The sequenced part of the CDR3 DNA is TGTGCCTGGAGTTTCGGACTGGGGGGTTATGCTGAGCAGTTC. Its protein is CAWSFGLGGYAEQF. The entire CDR3 sequence reads CAWSFGLGGYAEQFF.

This clone is judged large. Gene labels here are mouse ones. CDR3 DNA (partial): TGTGCCAGCAGCCGGACTGGGGGGGCAGGGGCTGAGCAGTTC. It specifies CASSRTGGAGAEQF. The whole CDR3 protein reads CASSRTGGAGAEQFF. V is TRBV4 and J is TRBJ2-1; 13 bases map to TRBD2. The read comes to an end 1 residue before the CDR3 does, leaving the germline J gene to fill in the end. The CDR3 has 15 residues. V shed 5 bases, J shed 7 bases, and the junction held 5 bases outside the gene matches. In germline, CDR1 is LGHDT, CDR2 YNNKQL (reference sequence).

With respect to this clone: Genes and germline are mouse. Read data end 1 residue before the CDR3 end; the end is taken from the germline J gene. The rearrangement links TRBV26 to TRBJ2-5, with D hard to call. CDR1 KGHPV and CDR2 FQNQEV come from the germline V gene (reference sequence). There are 14 residues in the CDR3. Trimming shortened V by 2 bases and J by 0 bases, and 6 bases separated the two germline ends. The CDR3: CASSLMGNQDTQYF. The CDR3 bases that were read are TGTGCCAGCAGTCTGATGGGTAACCAAGACACCCAGTAC.

Points on this clone: Gene and germline names: mouse. The CDR3 goes on 1 residue after the read ends, and that part is filled in from the germline J gene. V is TRBV26 and J is TRBJ2-7, with no clear D. The V and J ends lost 6 bases and 2 bases respectively, with 2 bases between them. Germline V gene data show CDR1 as KGHPV and CDR2 as FQNQEV (reference sequence). The CDR3 sequence is 10 residues long. The CDR3 bases that were read are TGTGCCAGCAGCCCCTATGAACAGTAC. This codes for CASSPYEQY. The full-length CDR3 reads as CASSPYEQYF.

To note about this clone: Any gene name here is a mouse gene name. With the read ending 1 residue before the CDR3 end, the germline J gene is used to fill in that end. The genes are TRBV23 and TRBJ1-4; the table's D call, TRBD1, was not checked against the DNA. Germline lookup yields CDR1 KGHTA and CDR2 FQNQQP. The CDR3 runs to 14 residues. The CDR3 loop reads CSSSRDSTNERLFF. The sequenced CDR3 bases are TGCTCCAGCAGTCGGGACAGTACCAACGAAAGATTATTT. The variable domain in full, completed from reference TRBV23 and TRBJ1-4, reads DAAVTQKPRYLIKMKGQEAEMKCIPEKGHTAVFWYQQKQSKELKFLIYFQNQQPLDQIDMVKERFSAVCPSSSLCSLGIRTCEAEDSALYLCSSSRDSTNERLFFGHGTKLSVL.

Remarks on this clone: The genes and germline here are from mouse. The read falls 1 residue short of the CDR3 end, and the missing part is taken from the germline J gene. The gene calls are TRBV17 and TRBJ2-4; TRBD2 is a possible D gene (5 bases). Trimming took 0 bases from V and 2 from J, leaving 6 bases between them. This CDR3 has 14 residues. Germline CDR1 reads MNHDT; CDR2 reads YYDKIL. The chain's CDR3 is CASSRDGVQNTLYF. The CDR3 DNA, read in part, is TGTGCTAGCAGTAGAGATGGGGTTCAAAACACCTTGTAC.

This clone occurred a few times. The genes and germline here are from mouse. The read stops 1 residue short of the end of the CDR3; the missing end is completed from the germline J gene. The chain recombines TRBV12-1 with TRBJ2-3; TRBD1 agrees at 10 bases. The CDR3 runs 14 residues. The ends lost 2 bases at V and 3 bases at J; junction bases unmatched: 1. Germline V gene sequence: CDR1 SGHSN, CDR2 HYEKVE. CDR3 bases read: TGTGCCAGCTCTCCGGGACAGGGGGCAGAAACGCTGTAT. Protein: CASSPGQGAETLY. The CDR3 in its entirety is CASSPGQGAETLYF.

Of note for this clone: Gene names are mouse gene names. Sequencing ends 1 residue short of the CDR3 end; the germline J gene provides the rest. The chain carries TRBV23 and TRBJ2-7; the D call of TRBD1 is as the table states it, not checked on the DNA. Germline V gene data show CDR1 as KGHTA and CDR2 as FQNQQP. This CDR3 is built from 12 residues. CDR3 loop: CSSSQSRGEQYF. Incomplete CDR3 DNA: TGCTCCAGCAGTCAATCGAGAGGGGAACAGTAC.

Concerning this clone itself: Gene names are mouse gene names. The CDR3 is cut off 1 residue early in the read; its end comes from the germline J gene. The V gene is TRBV31, the J gene TRBJ2-5; TRBD2 aligns across 11 bases. In germline, CDR1 is GKSSPN, CDR2 SITVG. This CDR3 contains 17 residues. V shed 0 bases and J 2 bases; nucleotides not matched to a gene: 7. Partial CDR3 DNA: TGTGCCTGGAGTCTTCCGGAACTGGGGGGGCGCCAAGACACCCAGTAC. This sequence encodes CAWSLPELGGRQDTQY. The full CDR3 protein is CAWSLPELGGRQDTQYF.